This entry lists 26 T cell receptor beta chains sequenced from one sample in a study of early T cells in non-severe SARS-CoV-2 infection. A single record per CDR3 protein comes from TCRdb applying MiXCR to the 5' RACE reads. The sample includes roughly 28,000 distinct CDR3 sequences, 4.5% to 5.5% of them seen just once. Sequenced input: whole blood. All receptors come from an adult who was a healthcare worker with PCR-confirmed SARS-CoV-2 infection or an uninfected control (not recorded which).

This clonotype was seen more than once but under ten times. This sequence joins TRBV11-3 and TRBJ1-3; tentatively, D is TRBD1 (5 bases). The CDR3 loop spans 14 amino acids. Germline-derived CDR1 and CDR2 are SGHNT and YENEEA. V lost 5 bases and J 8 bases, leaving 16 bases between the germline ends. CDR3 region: CASSASGAGYTIYF. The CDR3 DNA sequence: TGTGCCAGCAGCGCTAGCGGGGCCGGATACACCATATATTTT.

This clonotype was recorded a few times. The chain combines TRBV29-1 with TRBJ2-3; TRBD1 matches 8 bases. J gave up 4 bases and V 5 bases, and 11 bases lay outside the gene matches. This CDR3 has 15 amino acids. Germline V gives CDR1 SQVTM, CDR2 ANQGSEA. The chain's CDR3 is CSVHRTGGGSDTQYF. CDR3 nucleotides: TGCAGCGTTCACCGCACAGGGGGAGGATCAGATACGCAGTATTTT.

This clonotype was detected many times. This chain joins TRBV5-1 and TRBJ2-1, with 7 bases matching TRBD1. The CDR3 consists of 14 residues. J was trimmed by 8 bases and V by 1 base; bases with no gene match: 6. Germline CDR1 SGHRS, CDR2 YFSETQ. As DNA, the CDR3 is TGCGCCAGCAGCTTGAAGGGGGCGGCAGATGAGCAGTTCTTC. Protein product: CASSLKGAADEQFF. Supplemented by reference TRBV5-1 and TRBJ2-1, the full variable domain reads KAGVTQTPRYLIKTRGQQVTLSCSPISGHRSVSWYQQTPGQGLQFLFEYFSETQRNKGNFPGRFSGRQFSNSRSEMNVSTLELGDSALYLCASSLKGAADEQFFGPGTRLTVL.

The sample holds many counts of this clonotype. The CDR3 region has the DNA TGTGCCAGCAGCTTAGACCCCATCTACGAGCAGTACTTC. Protein sequence: CASSLDPIYEQYF. V usage is TRBV7-2 and J usage is TRBJ2-7, with D unclear. Trimming took off 1 base at V and 3 bases at J, with 7 bases between the two ends. This CDR3 contains 13 residues. Germline assignment: CDR1 SGHTA and CDR2 FQGNSA.

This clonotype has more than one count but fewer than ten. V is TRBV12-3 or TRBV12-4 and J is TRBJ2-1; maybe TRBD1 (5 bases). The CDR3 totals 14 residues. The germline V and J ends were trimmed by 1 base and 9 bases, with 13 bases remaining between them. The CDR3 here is CASSLVVGQAEQFF. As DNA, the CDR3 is TGTGCCAGCAGTTTAGTGGTGGGGCAGGCTGAGCAGTTCTTC.

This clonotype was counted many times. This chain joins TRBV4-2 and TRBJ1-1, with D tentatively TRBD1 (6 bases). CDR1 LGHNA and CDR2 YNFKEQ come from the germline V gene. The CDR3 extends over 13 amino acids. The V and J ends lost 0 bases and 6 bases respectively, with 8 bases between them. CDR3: CASSQDGGAEAFF. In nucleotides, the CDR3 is TGTGCCAGCAGCCAAGACGGGGGCGCTGAAGCTTTCTTT.

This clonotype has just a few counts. The CDR3 DNA sequence: TGTGCCCAGATAGGGGGGGTAGGAAATGTGGACATTCAGTACTTC. This sequence encodes CAQIGGVGNVDIQYF. This rearrangement joins TRBV19 to TRBJ2-4; a possible D gene is TRBD2 (7 bases). Trimming removed 11 bases at V and 8 bases at J, with 25 bases between. The CDR3 is 15 residues long. Germline V lookup: CDR1 LNHDA, CDR2 SQIVND (reference sequence).

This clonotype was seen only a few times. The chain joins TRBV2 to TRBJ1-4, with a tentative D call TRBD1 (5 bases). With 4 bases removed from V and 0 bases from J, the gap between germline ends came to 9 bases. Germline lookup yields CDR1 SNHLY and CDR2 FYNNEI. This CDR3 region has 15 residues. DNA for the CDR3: TGTGCCAGCAGTGCCCCAGGGTCAACTAATGAAAAACTGTTTTTT. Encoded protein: CASSAPGSTNEKLFF.

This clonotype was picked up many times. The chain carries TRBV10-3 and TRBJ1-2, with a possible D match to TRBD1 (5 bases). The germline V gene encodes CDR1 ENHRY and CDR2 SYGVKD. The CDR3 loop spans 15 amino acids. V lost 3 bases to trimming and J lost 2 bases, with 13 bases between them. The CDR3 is CAISEAASGNYGYTF. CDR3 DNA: TGTGCCATCAGTGAAGCAGCCTCAGGGAACTATGGCTACACCTTC.

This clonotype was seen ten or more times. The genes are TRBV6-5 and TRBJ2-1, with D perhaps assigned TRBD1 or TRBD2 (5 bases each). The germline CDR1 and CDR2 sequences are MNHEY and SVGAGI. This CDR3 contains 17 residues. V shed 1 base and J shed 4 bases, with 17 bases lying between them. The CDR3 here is CASSYWVPRGYYNEQFF. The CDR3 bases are TGTGCCAGCAGTTACTGGGTCCCGAGGGGTTATTACAATGAGCAGTTCTTC.

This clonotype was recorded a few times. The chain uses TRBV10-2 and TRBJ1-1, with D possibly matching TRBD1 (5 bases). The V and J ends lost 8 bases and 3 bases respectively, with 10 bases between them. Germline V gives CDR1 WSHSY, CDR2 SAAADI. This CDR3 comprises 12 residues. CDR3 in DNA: TGCGCCAGCCTTCGGGGCGACACTGAAGCTTTCTTT. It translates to CASLRGDTEAFF.

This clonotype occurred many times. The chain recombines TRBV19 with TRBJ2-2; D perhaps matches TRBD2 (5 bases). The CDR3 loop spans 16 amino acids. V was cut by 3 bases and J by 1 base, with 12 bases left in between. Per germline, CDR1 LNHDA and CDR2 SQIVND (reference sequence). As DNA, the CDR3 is TGTGCCAGTAGTATCTTTGAGGGCTTGAACACCGGGGAGCTGTTTTTT. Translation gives CASSIFEGLNTGELFF.

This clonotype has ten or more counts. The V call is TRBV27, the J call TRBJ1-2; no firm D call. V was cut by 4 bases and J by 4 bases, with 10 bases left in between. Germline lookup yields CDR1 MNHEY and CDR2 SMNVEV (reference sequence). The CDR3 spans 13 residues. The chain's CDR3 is CASSYTGTYGYTF. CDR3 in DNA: TGTGCCAGCAGTTATACGGGAACCTATGGCTACACCTTC.

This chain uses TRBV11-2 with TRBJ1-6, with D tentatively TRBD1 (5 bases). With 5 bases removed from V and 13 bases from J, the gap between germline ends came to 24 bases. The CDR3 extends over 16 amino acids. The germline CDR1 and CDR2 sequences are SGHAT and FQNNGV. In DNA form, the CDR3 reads TGTGCCAGCAGCCCCCCCTACCAGATTTCGGGGCATCCCCTCCACTTT. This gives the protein CASSPPYQISGHPLHF.

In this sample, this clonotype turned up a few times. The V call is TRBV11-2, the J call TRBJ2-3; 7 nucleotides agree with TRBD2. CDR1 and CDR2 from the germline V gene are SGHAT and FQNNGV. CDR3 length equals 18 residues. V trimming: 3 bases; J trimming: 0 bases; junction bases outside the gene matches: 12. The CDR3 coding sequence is TGTGCCAGCAGCTTGGTATACCCTGGGCGGGGGAGCACAGATACGCAGTATTTT. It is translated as CASSLVYPGRGSTDTQYF.

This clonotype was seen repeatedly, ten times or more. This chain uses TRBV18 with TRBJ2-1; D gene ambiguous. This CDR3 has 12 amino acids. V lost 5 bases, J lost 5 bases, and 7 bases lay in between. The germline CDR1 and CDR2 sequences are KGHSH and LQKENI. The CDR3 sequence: CASSSQNNEQFF. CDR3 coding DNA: TGTGCCAGCTCATCACAGAACAATGAGCAGTTCTTC.

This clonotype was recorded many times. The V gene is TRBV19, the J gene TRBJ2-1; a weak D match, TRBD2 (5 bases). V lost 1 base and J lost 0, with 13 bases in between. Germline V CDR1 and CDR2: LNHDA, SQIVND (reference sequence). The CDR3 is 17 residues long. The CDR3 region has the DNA TGTGCCAGTAGTATAGTTGTAGCGTCGAGCTCCTACAATGAGCAGTTCTTC. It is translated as CASSIVVASSSYNEQFF.

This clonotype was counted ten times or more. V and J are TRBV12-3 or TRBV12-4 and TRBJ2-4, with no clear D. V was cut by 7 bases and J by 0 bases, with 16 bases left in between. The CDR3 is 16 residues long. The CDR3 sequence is CASTLGRSLAKNIQYF. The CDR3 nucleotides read TGTGCCAGCACCCTTGGGCGGTCTCTAGCCAAAAACATTCAGTACTTC.

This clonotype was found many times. CDR3 nucleotides: TGCAGCGCCTTAGTTGACACTGAAGCTTTCTTT. Translation: CSALVDTEAFF. The J gene is TRBJ1-1, the V gene TRBV29-1, with D unresolved. The CDR3 spans 11 residues. V lost 7 bases, J lost 3 bases, and 9 bases lay in between. The V gene's germline CDR1 is SQVTM and CDR2 ANQGSEA.

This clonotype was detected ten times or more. The CDR3 sequence: CASSLRPDINYEQYF. The CDR3 DNA sequence: TGCGCCAGCAGCCTGAGGCCCGACATCAACTACGAGCAGTACTTC. The V and J genes are TRBV5-1 and TRBJ2-7; D remains ambiguous. This CDR3 has 15 residues. Per the germline V gene, CDR1 is SGHRS and CDR2 is YFSETQ. V was pared by 4 bases and J by 3 bases, with 17 bases between.

The CDR3 coding sequence is TGTGCCAGCAGTTTTCAGGGTTTAGAGACCCAGTACTTC. Translated: CASSFQGLETQYF. The chain has TRBV7-6 and TRBJ2-5; a possible D gene is TRBD1 (5 bases). The CDR3 extends over 13 amino acids. V was cut by 6 bases and J by 4 bases, with 12 bases left in between. The germline V gene has CDR1 SGHVS and CDR2 FNYEAQ.

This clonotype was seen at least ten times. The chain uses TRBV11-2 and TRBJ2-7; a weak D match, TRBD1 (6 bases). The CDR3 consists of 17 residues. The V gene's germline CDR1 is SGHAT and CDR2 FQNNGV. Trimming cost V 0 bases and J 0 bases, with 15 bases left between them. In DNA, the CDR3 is TGTGCCAGCAGCTTAGAACGACGGGGACACTACTCCTACGAGCAGTACTTC. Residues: CASSLERRGHYSYEQYF.

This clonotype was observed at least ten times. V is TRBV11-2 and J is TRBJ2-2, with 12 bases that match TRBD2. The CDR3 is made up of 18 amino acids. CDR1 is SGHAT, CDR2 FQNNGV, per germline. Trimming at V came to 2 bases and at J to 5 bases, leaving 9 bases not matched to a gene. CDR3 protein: CASSLRPTSGSRTGELFF. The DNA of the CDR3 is TGTGCCAGCAGCTTACGACCGACTAGCGGGAGTAGGACCGGGGAGCTGTTTTTT.

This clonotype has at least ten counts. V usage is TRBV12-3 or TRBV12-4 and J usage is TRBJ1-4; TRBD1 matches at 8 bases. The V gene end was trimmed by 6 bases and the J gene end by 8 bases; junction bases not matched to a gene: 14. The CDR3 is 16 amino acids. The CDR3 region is CASRSDRASLGEKLFF. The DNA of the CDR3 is TGTGCCAGCAGATCGGACAGGGCTTCACTTGGGGAAAAACTGTTTTTT.

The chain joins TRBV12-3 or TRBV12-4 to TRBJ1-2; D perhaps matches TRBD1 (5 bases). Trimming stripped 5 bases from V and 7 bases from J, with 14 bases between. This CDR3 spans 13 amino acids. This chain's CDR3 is CASSPGPATGYTF. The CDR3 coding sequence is TGTGCCAGCAGTCCGGGGCCTGCGACTGGCTACACCTTC.

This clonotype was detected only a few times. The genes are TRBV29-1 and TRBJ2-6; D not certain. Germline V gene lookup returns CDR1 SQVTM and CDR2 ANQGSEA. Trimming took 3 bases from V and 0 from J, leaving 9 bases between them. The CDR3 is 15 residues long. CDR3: CSVEKGTSGANVLTF. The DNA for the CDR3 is TGCAGCGTTGAGAAGGGCACCTCTGGGGCCAACGTCCTGACTTTC.